Listed here are 21 T cell receptor beta chains from one sample, sequenced in a study of OX40 agonist ivuxolimab in advanced cancers. TCRdb's copy holds only in-frame clones and misses some; the assay was immunoSEQ multiplex PCR. The sample includes some 69,000 clones, 80% to 95% of them seen just once. Specimen: CD4+ or CD8+ T cells sorted from blood, collected in a trial of the OX40 agonist ivuxolimab. These receptors all come from an adult with an advanced solid tumor such as melanoma, head and neck, liver or kidney cancer.

The V and J genes are TRBV11-2 and TRBJ2-1; D remains ambiguous. The CDR3 consists of 13 residues. Germline values: CDR1 SGHAT, CDR2 FQNNGV. The V end was cut by 1 base, the J end by 6 bases, with 7 bases between. The CDR3 nucleotides are TGTGCCAGCAGCTTAGCCGGAGTCAATGAGCAGTTCTTC. As protein: CASSLAGVNEQFF.

The chain employs TRBV7-3 and TRBJ1-1, with 7 bases aligning to TRBD1. With V trimmed by 5 bases and J by 10 bases, 10 bases remained unmatched. Germline V gene sequence: CDR1 SGHTA, CDR2 FQGTGA. This CDR3 comprises 13 residues. The DNA for the CDR3 is TGTGCCAGCAGCCCCCAGGGGGGTTCCTTAGCTTTCTTT. Its protein product is CASSPQGGSLAFF. The full variable domain, in which reference TRBV7-3 and TRBJ1-1 provide the parts outside the CDR3, is GAGVSQTPSNKVTEKGKYVELRCDPISGHTALYWYRQSLGQGPEFLIYFQGTGAADDSGLPNDRFFAVRPEGSVSTLKIQRTERGDSAVYLCASSPQGGSLAFFGQGTRLTVV.

The rearrangement joins TRBV4-1 to TRBJ2-2; TRBD2 matches at 8 bases. The CDR3 consists of 13 residues. V shed 6 bases, J shed 6 bases, and the junction held 3 bases outside the gene matches. CDR1 and CDR2 (germline): MGHRA, YSYEKL. In nucleotides, the CDR3 is TGCGCCAGCAGGCCGCGGGAGGCCGGGGAGCTGTTTTTT. Its translation: CASRPREAGELFF.

The chain employs TRBV9 and TRBJ1-2; no reliable D call. V was clipped by 4 bases and J by 8 bases, with 15 bases between them. The CDR3 has 13 residues. In germline, CDR1 is SGDLS, CDR2 YYNGEE. The CDR3, as DNA: TGTGCCAGCAGCCTAACCGGCACTCAGGGCTACACCTTC. It encodes CASSLTGTQGYTF.

This clone has only one observation. The chain recombines TRBV6-5 with TRBJ1-3; D possibly corresponds to TRBD1 (6 bases). The CDR3 covers 13 residues. Germline V CDR1 and CDR2: MNHEY, SVGAGI. Trimming removed 5 bases at V and 7 bases at J, with 12 bases between. The CDR3 DNA reads as TGTGCCAGCAGTCCGACAGGCCGGAACACCATATATTTT. Translation gives CASSPTGRNTIYF.

V is TRBV11-2 and J is TRBJ2-7; no reliable D call. Looked up from germline, CDR1 is SGHAT and CDR2 is FQNNGV. The V gene lost 0 bases and the J gene lost 3 bases, with 15 bases spanning the gap. The CDR3 has 16 residues. Here the CDR3 DNA reads TGTGCCAGCAGCTTAGATAAGACTTCGGCAGGCTACGAGCAGTACTTC. Translated: CASSLDKTSAGYEQYF.

The V call is TRBV6-5, the J call TRBJ2-2, with unresolved D. The CDR3 is 13 residues long. Germline CDR1 MNHEY, CDR2 SVGAGI. Between the trimmed V and J ends, which lost 8 bases and 3 bases, there was a span of 10 bases. CDR3 coding DNA: TGTGCCAGCCAGAGACCGTACACCGGGGAGCTGTTTTTT. Translating gives CASQRPYTGELFF.

This chain connects TRBV7-2 to TRBJ2-1; no firm D call. This CDR3 is built from 12 residues. V lost 7 bases to trimming and J lost 7 bases, with 11 bases between them. Per the germline V gene, CDR1 is SGHTA and CDR2 is FQGNSA. The CDR3: CASNELGNEQFF. CDR3 sequence (DNA): TGTGCCAGCAACGAATTGGGGAATGAGCAGTTCTTC.

This clone was observed a single time. This chain joins TRBV7-9 and TRBJ2-3; 8 bases match TRBD2. The J segment lost 2 bases and the V segment lost 6 bases, leaving 4 bases of the junction unmatched. There are 14 residues in the CDR3. The V gene's germline CDR1 is SEHNR and CDR2 FQNEAQ (reference sequence). For the CDR3, the DNA is TGTGCCAGCAGGGCGGGAGGTTACACAGATACGCAGTATTTT. Amino acid sequence: CASRAGGYTDTQYF.

V usage is TRBV14 and J usage is TRBJ1-1, with D perhaps TRBD1 (5 bases). Trimming took 2 bases from V and 0 from J, leaving 19 bases between them. Germline V lookup: CDR1 SGHDN, CDR2 FVKESK. The CDR3 is 18 residues long. The CDR3 DNA reads TGTGCCAGCAGCCAAAGGATGGGGCTTTATGGGATGAACACTGAAGCTTTCTTT. It codes for CASSQRMGLYGMNTEAFF.

The V and J genes are TRBV6-6 and TRBJ1-5; a possible D gene is TRBD1 (5 bases). Germline CDR1 MNHNY, CDR2 SVGAGI (reference sequence). The germline V and J ends were trimmed by 0 bases and 0 bases, with 9 bases remaining between them. This CDR3 is 16 amino acids long. This CDR3 is CASSYSRDSSNQPQHF. In DNA, the CDR3 is TGTGCCAGCAGTTACTCGAGAGACAGTAGCAATCAGCCCCAGCATTTT.

V gene TRBV27 combines with J gene TRBJ2-1; D is uncertain. This CDR3 region has 15 residues. In germline, CDR1 is MNHEY, CDR2 SMNVEV (reference sequence). The germline V and J ends were trimmed by 2 bases and 8 bases, with 16 bases remaining between them. CDR3 sequence (DNA): TGTGCCAGCAGTTTACAGCGACCCGTTAGGGATGAGCAGTTCTTC. Translated: CASSLQRPVRDEQFF.

The genes are TRBV27 and TRBJ2-7; 13 bases map to TRBD2. The CDR3 runs to 14 residues. The germline CDR1 and CDR2 sequences are MNHEY and SMNVEV (reference sequence). V lost 6 bases and J lost 5; bases outside the gene matches: 4. This CDR3 reads CASRGTSGIHEQYF. Here the CDR3 DNA reads TGTGCCAGCAGGGGGACTAGCGGGATCCACGAGCAGTACTTC.

The V call is TRBV7-8, the J call TRBJ1-5; D is unresolved. Germline values: CDR1 SGHVS, CDR2 FQNEAQ. This CDR3 comprises 14 residues. The V end lost 1 base, the J end lost 4 bases, and 8 bases lay between the germline ends. CDR3 in DNA: TGTGCCAGCAGCTTAGATGGACCAAATCAGCCCCAGCATTTT. It encodes CASSLDGPNQPQHF.

This clone was seen once. The rearrangement links TRBV19 to TRBJ2-2; 10 nucleotides agree with TRBD1. The CDR3 length is 16 residues. Per the germline V gene, CDR1 is LNHDA and CDR2 is SQIVND (reference sequence). V lost 5 bases to trimming and J lost 4 bases; unmatched junction nucleotides: 7. This chain's CDR3 is CASSSRTGGGTGELFF. Written as DNA, the CDR3 is TGTGCCAGTAGTTCACGGACAGGGGGAGGCACCGGGGAGCTGTTTTTT.

The genes are TRBV6-5 and TRBJ2-6, with D perhaps matching TRBD2 (7 bases). Trimming stripped 6 bases from V and 4 bases from J, with 13 bases between. Per germline, CDR1 MNHEY and CDR2 SVGAGI. There are 15 residues in the CDR3. CDR3 sequence: CASSLGGPGANVLTF. Here the CDR3 DNA reads TGTGCCAGCAGCCTGGGGGGGCCCGGGGCCAACGTCCTGACTTTC.

V gene TRBV5-1 combines with J gene TRBJ2-7; D not resolved. Germline V CDR1 and CDR2: SGHRS, YFSETQ. The CDR3 is 11 amino acids. The germline V and J ends were trimmed by 4 bases and 2 bases, with 4 bases remaining between them. DNA of the CDR3: TGCGCCAGCAGCAACACCTACGAGCAGTACTTC. This translates into CASSNTYEQYF.

The V call is TRBV19, the J call TRBJ2-3; 14 nucleotides align to TRBD2. Trimming cost V 4 bases and J 7 bases; bases outside gene matches: 10. The germline V gene has CDR1 LNHDA and CDR2 SQIVND (reference sequence). The CDR3 extends over 17 amino acids. As DNA, the CDR3 is TGTGCCAGTAGTACAGGGACTAGCGGGAGATCGAGGAATACGCAGTATTTT. Its translation is CASSTGTSGRSRNTQYF.

This clone was seen just once. The V call is TRBV6-5, the J call TRBJ2-7; D is perhaps TRBD2 (5 bases). The CDR3 is made up of 12 amino acids. V was trimmed by 5 bases and J by 6 bases, leaving 11 bases between them. Germline V lookup: CDR1 MNHEY, CDR2 SVGAGI. The CDR3 DNA sequence: TGTGCCAGCAGTCCCAGGACTGGCGAGCAGTACTTC. Translated: CASSPRTGEQYF.

CDR3 in amino acids: CASSPLAGSYNEQFF. Here the CDR3 DNA reads TGTGCCAGCAGCCCCCTAGCGGGATCCTACAATGAGCAGTTCTTC. The V gene is TRBV6-6, the J gene TRBJ2-1, with TRBD2 matching 9 bases. The CDR3 covers 15 residues. The germline V gene encodes CDR1 MNHNY and CDR2 SVGAGI (reference sequence). V lost 6 bases and J lost 1; bases outside the gene matches: 4.

The V call is TRBV19, the J call TRBJ2-1; 10 nucleotides agree with TRBD2. V trimming: 7 bases; J trimming: 0 bases; junction bases outside the gene matches: 9. This CDR3 has 17 residues. CDR1 is LNHDA and CDR2 is SQIVND in the germline V gene (reference sequence). CDR3 loop: CASKGSGRALSYNEQFF. CDR3 DNA: TGTGCCAGTAAAGGAAGCGGGAGGGCCCTCTCCTACAATGAGCAGTTCTTC. Using reference TRBV19 and TRBJ2-1 for the parts outside the CDR3, the full variable domain is DGGITQSPKYLFRKEGQNVTLSCEQNLNHDAMYWYRQDPGQGLRLIYYSQIVNDFQKGDIAEGYSVSREKKESFPLTVTSAQKNPTAFYLCASKGSGRALSYNEQFFGPGTRLTVL.